This TCR beta chain was observed in a study of blood T cells in healthy people across ages. Every participating donor contributed about 10 milliliters of peripheral blood through a draw. Points from the study as a whole: Possibly confounding the expanded clonotype changes was the fact that donor CMV status was unknown.

This clonotype was seen once. Its target is not known. A sample-barcoded 5' primer and a J-beta primer mix were used in a second PCR of about 7 to 12 cycles. All samples gave at least 2.5 million CDR3-containing paired-end reads. MiXCR, run by TCRdb on the 5' RACE reads, gives a single entry per CDR3 protein. The sample shows around 500,000 distinct CDR3 sequences, under 55% of them seen only once. This CDR3 contains 15 residues. Germline assignment: CDR1 SQVTM and CDR2 ANQGSEA. V was pared by 8 bases and J by 0 bases, with 16 bases between. The clonotype was recovered from a man aged 80 or over in good health. The sample comprised blood. V usage is TRBV29-1 and J usage is TRBJ2-2; D may be TRBD1 or TRBD2 (5 bases each). Here the CDR3 DNA reads TGCAGCTCTCCTCCGGGGCTAGCGAACACCGGGGAGCTGTTTTTT. Its translation is CSSPPGLANTGELFF.